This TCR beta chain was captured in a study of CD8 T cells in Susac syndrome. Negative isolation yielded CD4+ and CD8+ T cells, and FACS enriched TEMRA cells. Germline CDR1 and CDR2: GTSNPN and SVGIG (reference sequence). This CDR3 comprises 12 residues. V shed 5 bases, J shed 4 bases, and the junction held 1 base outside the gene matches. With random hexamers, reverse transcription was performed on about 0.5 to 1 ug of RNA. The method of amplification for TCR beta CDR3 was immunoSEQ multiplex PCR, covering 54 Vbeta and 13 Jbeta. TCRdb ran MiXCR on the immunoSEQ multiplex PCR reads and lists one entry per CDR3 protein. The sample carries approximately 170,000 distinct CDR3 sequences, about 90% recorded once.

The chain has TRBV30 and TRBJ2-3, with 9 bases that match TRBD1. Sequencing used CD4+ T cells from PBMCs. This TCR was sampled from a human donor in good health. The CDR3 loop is CAWRTGADTQYF. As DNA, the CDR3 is TGTGCCTGGCGGACAGGGGCAGATACGCAGTATTTT.